This paragraph covers one T cell receptor (beta chain) sequence. The antigen is undetermined. This CDR3 has 15 amino acids. Trimming took off 6 bases at V and 3 bases at J, with 15 bases between the two ends. Germline CDR1 SNHLY, CDR2 FYNNEI. Expressed TCRB transcripts were sequenced because the entire RNA isolate underwent reverse transcription. TCRdb's table, derived via immunoSEQ multiplex PCR, lists solely in-frame clones and lacks some. The sample consists of about 900,000 clones, 17% of them appearing once. These data come from a study of beta chain features in type 1 diabetes. Background on the study: Cells sorted and examined across all samples totaled nearly 110,000,000. Notes on the study in general: Any HLA-type effect on TCRB rearrangement remained unresolved here.

The sequencing input was naive CD4+ T cells from blood. The sequence derives from a young woman in good health. The V gene is TRBV2, the J gene TRBJ1-5; D not certain. The CDR3 DNA follows: TGTGCCAGCAGCCCGGAGGCGACGGACAATCAGCCCCAGCATTTT. Protein product: CASSPEATDNQPQHF.